The 15 T cell receptor beta chains below come from one sample, sequenced in a study of siplizumab effects on memory and regulatory T cells. These TCRs are of unknown antigen specificity. Coculture of the mixed lymphocyte reaction cells took place at 37 degrees C and lasted approximately six days. Sequencing was performed with immunoSEQ multiplex PCR; in TCRdb, only in-frame clones are kept and a portion is missing. This table holds 9,700 or so clones, approximately 40% found once. Material: CFSE-low (dividing) CD4+ T cells sorted from an allogeneic mixed lymphocyte reaction. These receptors were obtained from a human donor in good health; the cells came from an allogeneic mixed lymphocyte reaction.

The CDR3 nucleotides are TGTGCCAGCAGACGGACAGGCGTTACCTACGAGCAGTACTTC. Its protein product is CASRRTGVTYEQYF. V and J are TRBV27 and TRBJ2-7; 7 positions match TRBD1. Per the germline V gene, CDR1 is MNHEY and CDR2 is SMNVEV (reference sequence). Germline trimming cut 6 bases from V and 2 bases from J; bases unmatched to any gene: 7. The CDR3 is 14 amino acids.

V usage is TRBV19 and J usage is TRBJ2-3; D call uncertain. The germline V gene has CDR1 LNHDA and CDR2 SQIVND (reference sequence). The CDR3 loop spans 12 amino acids. Trimming removed 5 bases at V and 0 bases at J, with 3 bases between. The CDR3 DNA reads TGTGCCAGTAGTGTAAGCACAGATACGCAGTATTTT. Its translation is CASSVSTDTQYF.

This clone has a handful of counts. The chain uses TRBV7-9 and TRBJ1-6; D remains unclear. Germline V gene lookup returns CDR1 SEHNR and CDR2 FQNEAQ (reference sequence). The CDR3 is 12 amino acids. Trimming took off 6 bases at V and 6 bases at J, with 6 bases between the two ends. CDR3 DNA sequence: TGTGCCAGCAGTACACCTAATTCACCCCTCCACTTT. It encodes CASSTPNSPLHF.

The rearrangement links TRBV28 to TRBJ1-1; D not certain. The CDR3 has 15 residues. Germline V gives CDR1 MDHEN, CDR2 SYDVKM. Deletions cut 8 bases from V and 0 bases from J, with 16 bases between. The CDR3 here is CASGVRPLMNTEAFF. Written as DNA, the CDR3 is TGTGCCAGCGGTGTTCGCCCCCTCATGAACACTGAAGCTTTCTTT. Full variable domain (remainder filled in from reference TRBV28 and TRBJ1-1): DVKVTQSSRYLVKRTGEKVFLECVQDMDHENMFWYRQDPGLGLRLIYFSYDVKMKEKGDIPEGYSVSREKKERFSLILESASTNQTSMYLCASGVRPLMNTEAFFGQGTRLTVV.

This clone is medium-sized in the sample. The genes are TRBV5-1 and TRBJ2-1; 12 nucleotides line up with TRBD2. The CDR3 sequence is 16 residues long. After removal of 4 bases from V and 5 bases from J, the junction contained 7 bases not matched to a gene. Germline V gene data show CDR1 as SGHRS and CDR2 as YFSETQ. CDR3 amino acids: CASSQRTSGTNNEQFF. The CDR3, as DNA: TGCGCCAGCAGCCAAAGGACTAGCGGGACCAACAATGAGCAGTTCTTC.

V is TRBV9 and J is TRBJ2-5; 11 bases agree with TRBD2. From germline, CDR1 is SGDLS and CDR2 YYNGEE. The CDR3 extends over 16 amino acids. The trim removed 3 bases at V and 1 base at J, leaving 5 bases unmatched. DNA of the CDR3: TGTGCCAGCAGCGATCGACTAGCGGGACCCCAAGAGACCCAGTACTTC. Its translation is CASSDRLAGPQETQYF.

CDR3 sequence reads: CASSWGQGAGTDTQYF. The CDR3 DNA reads as TGTGCCAGCAGCTGGGGACAGGGGGCTGGCACAGATACGCAGTATTTT. This chain links TRBV5-4 with TRBJ2-3, with 12 positions matching TRBD1. V was clipped by 3 bases and J by 1 base; unmatched bases: 3. This CDR3 comprises 16 residues. CDR1 and CDR2 (germline): SGHNT, YYREEE (reference sequence).

The V call is TRBV5-1, the J call TRBJ1-5; D perhaps matches TRBD1 (6 bases). The CDR3 loop spans 15 amino acids. Germline V lookup: CDR1 SGHRS, CDR2 YFSETQ. With 4 bases removed from V and 0 bases from J, the gap between germline ends came to 11 bases. This CDR3 reads CASSPMDSSNQPQHF. The CDR3 DNA reads TGCGCCAGCAGCCCTATGGACAGTAGCAATCAGCCCCAGCATTTT.

This clone has a single count. The chain combines TRBV6-6 with TRBJ2-7, with TRBD2 matching over 7 bases. The CDR3 is 13 residues long. V lost 6 bases, J lost 4 bases, and 6 bases stayed unmatched. Germline CDR1 is MNHNY and CDR2 is SVGAGI (reference sequence). CDR3 region: CASSQLLAYEQYF. CDR3 nucleotide sequence: TGTGCCAGCAGCCAGCTACTAGCGTACGAGCAGTACTTC.

This clone is medium-sized within its sample. The chain employs TRBV7-9 and TRBJ2-1, with D unresolved. The V end was cut by 5 bases, the J end by 0 bases, with 14 bases between. CDR1 is SEHNR and CDR2 is FQNEAQ in the germline V gene (reference sequence). The CDR3 totals 16 residues. The CDR3 region is CASSKGGPRSYNEQFF. In nucleotides, the CDR3 is TGTGCCAGCAGCAAAGGTGGGCCCCGCTCCTACAATGAGCAGTTCTTC.

This clone showed up just a few times. The J gene is TRBJ1-2, the V gene TRBV18; 8 bases are a match to TRBD1. V was clipped by 2 bases and J by 7 bases; unmatched bases: 9. The length of the CDR3 is 15 residues. Germline assignment: CDR1 KGHSH and CDR2 LQKENI. The CDR3 is CASSPDPQGAGGYTF. CDR3 bases: TGTGCCAGCTCACCAGACCCTCAGGGGGCAGGTGGCTACACCTTC.

The rearrangement joins TRBV6-5 to TRBJ1-3; no firm D call. Trimming stripped 7 bases from V and 4 bases from J, with 14 bases between. CDR1 and CDR2 (germline): MNHEY, SVGAGI. The CDR3 loop spans 14 amino acids. In nucleotides, the CDR3 is TGTGCCAGCACCCCCGGAGTCCGAGGAAACACCATATATTTT. It codes for CASTPGVRGNTIYF.

The gene calls are TRBV6-5 and TRBJ2-5; 7 bases align to TRBD1. This CDR3 contains 12 residues. Losses at the gene ends were 6 bases for V and 14 bases for J; bases not matched to a gene: 12. CDR1 is MNHEY and CDR2 is SVGAGI in the germline V gene. CDR3 nucleotide sequence: TGTGCCAGCAGCCCGACAGGGTTGGGAATCTACTTC. Encoded protein: CASSPTGLGIYF.

The genes are TRBV2 and TRBJ2-7, with 10 bases aligning to TRBD2. Trimming cost V 3 bases and J 5 bases; bases outside gene matches: 7. The CDR3 is 15 amino acids. Germline V CDR1 and CDR2: SNHLY, FYNNEI. In nucleotides, the CDR3 is TGTGCCAGCAGTGAGCCTAGCGGGAGTAACCACGAGCAGTACTTC. As protein: CASSEPSGSNHEQYF.

This clone is categorized as medium-sized. The rearrangement links TRBV5-1 to TRBJ2-6, with D uncertain. The CDR3 loop spans 13 amino acids. Germline assignment: CDR1 SGHRS and CDR2 YFSETQ. V lost 5 bases, J lost 3 bases, and 6 bases lay in between. The CDR3 reads CASRVIGANVLTF. CDR3 nucleotide sequence: TGCGCCAGCAGAGTTATTGGGGCCAACGTCCTGACTTTC.